This TCR beta chain stems from a study of blood T cell repertoires in COVID-19. Germline V gene lookup returns CDR1 LGHDT and CDR2 YNNKEL (reference sequence). Trimming cost V 4 bases and J 7 bases; bases outside gene matches: 10. The CDR3 has 16 residues. Profiling relied on immunoSEQ multiplex PCR, and the TCRdb table lists in-frame clones only, not all of them. In the table there are 200,000 to 250,000 clones, around 80% of which are singletons. The chain couples TRBV3-1 (or the pseudogene TRBV3-2) to TRBJ2-1; TRBD2 agrees at 10 bases. The receptor's source is a woman in her 70s with acute or convalescent COVID-19. Sequenced material: peripheral blood. This CDR3 is CASSPPLAGVGNEQFF. The CDR3 nucleotides read TGTGCCAGCAGCCCCCCGCTAGCGGGGGTAGGTAATGAGCAGTTCTTC.